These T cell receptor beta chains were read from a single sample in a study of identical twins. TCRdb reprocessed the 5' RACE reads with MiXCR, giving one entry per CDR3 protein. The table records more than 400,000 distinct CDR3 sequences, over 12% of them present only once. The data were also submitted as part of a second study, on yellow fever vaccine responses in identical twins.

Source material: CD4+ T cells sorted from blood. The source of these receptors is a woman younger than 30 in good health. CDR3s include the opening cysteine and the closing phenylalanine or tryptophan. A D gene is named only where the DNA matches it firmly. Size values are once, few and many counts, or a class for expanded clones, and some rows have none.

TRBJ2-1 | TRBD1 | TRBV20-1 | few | TGCAGTGCTCTCGCCGGGACAGCCTCCTACAATGAGCAGTTCTTC | CSALAGTASYNEQFF
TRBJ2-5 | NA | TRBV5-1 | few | TGCGCCAGCAGCTTGGGTTTTATAGCAAGGGCACGGGAGACCCAGTACTTC | CASSLGFIARARETQYF
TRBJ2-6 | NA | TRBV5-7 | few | TGTGCCAGCAGCTTATCCCTCAGGGGATCTGGGGCCAACGTCCTGACTTTC | CASSLSLRGSGANVLTF
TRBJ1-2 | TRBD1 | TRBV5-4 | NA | TGTGCCAGCAGCTTGAATAGGGGGCTGTCCTATGGCTACACCTTC | CASSLNRGLSYGYTF
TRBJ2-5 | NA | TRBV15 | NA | TGTGCCACCAGCGAGATAGGGCAAGAGACCCAGTACTTC | CATSEIGQETQYF
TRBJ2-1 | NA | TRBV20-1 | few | TGCAGTGCCCCTGCCAGATTAAATGAGCAGTTCTTC | CSAPARLNEQFF
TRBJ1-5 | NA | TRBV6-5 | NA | TGTGCCAGCAGTTCCATCAGGGTTGTCTATAGCAATCAGCCCCAGCATTTT | CASSSIRVVYSNQPQHF
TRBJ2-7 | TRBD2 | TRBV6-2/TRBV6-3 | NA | TGTGCCAGCAGTTACACCTCCGGGACTAGCTCCTACGAGCAGTACTTC | CASSYTSGTSSYEQYF
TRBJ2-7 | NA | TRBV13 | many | TGTGCCAGCAGCTTTCAAGGGCCCCTTACCTACGAGCAGTACTTC | CASSFQGPLTYEQYF
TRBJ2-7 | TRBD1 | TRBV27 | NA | TGTGCCAGCAGTTCCTCTGGGACAGGGGACTACGAGCAGTACTTC | CASSSSGTGDYEQYF
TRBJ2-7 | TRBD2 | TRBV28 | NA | TGTGCCAGCACCCCAGGTAGCGGGAGCTACGAGCAGTACTTC | CASTPGSGSYEQYF
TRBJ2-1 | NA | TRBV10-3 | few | TGTGCCATCAGTGAGGAACAGGGTCAGTTCTTC | CAISEEQGQFF
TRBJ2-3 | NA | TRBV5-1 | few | TGCGCCAGCAGCTTGTGGAGTACTAGTCCAGATACGCAGTATTTT | CASSLWSTSPDTQYF
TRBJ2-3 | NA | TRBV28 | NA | TGTGCCACCTCTTTAAGGGGCACAGATACGCAGTATTTT | CATSLRGTDTQYF
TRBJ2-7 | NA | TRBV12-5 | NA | TGTGCTAGTGGTTTGGTACACAAACCTTACGAGCAGTACTTC | CASGLVHKPYEQYF
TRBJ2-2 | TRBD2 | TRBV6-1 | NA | TGTGCCAGCAGTCCCCGCGGAGCGGGGCCCACCGGGGAGCTGTTTTTT | CASSPRGAGPTGELFF
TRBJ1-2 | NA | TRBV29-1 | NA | TGCAGCGTTCACCAGGGAGGCTATGGCTACACCTTC | CSVHQGGYGYTF
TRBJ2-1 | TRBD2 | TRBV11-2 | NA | TGTGCCAGCAGCTCCCTGGGACTAGCGGATGAGCAGTTCTTC | CASSSLGLADEQFF
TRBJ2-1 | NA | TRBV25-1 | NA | TGTGCCAGCAGTGGGAGGGTGGGGGGTACCTACAATGAGCAGTTCTTC | CASSGRVGGTYNEQFF
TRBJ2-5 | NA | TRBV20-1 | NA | TGCAGTGCTAGTGGGGGCGAAGAGACCCAGTACTTC | CSASGGEETQYF
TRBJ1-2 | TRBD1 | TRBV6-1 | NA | TGTGCCGTAAAGGGGGCAGGTGGATATGGCTACACCTTC | CAVKGAGGYGYTF
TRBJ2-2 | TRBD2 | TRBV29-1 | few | TGCAGCGTTAAGGTAGCGGGGAACCATACCGGGGAGCTGTTTTTT | CSVKVAGNHTGELFF
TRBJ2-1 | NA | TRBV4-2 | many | TGTGCCAGCAGCCAAGACGAGCCGGGTGAGCAGTTCTTC | CASSQDEPGEQFF
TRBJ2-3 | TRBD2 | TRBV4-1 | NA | TGCGCCAGCAGCCAAGATCATCCTCCATTGACTAGCGGGGACACAGATACGCAGTATTTT | CASSQDHPPLTSGDTDTQYF
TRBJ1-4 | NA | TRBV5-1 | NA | TGCGCCAGCAGCTTGGGGGCCGCTAATGAAAAACTGTTTTTT | CASSLGAANEKLFF
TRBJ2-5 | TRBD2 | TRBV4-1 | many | TGCGCCAGCAGCCAAGGAAGGGGACTAGCGGGGGACCAAGAGACCCAGTACTTC | CASSQGRGLAGDQETQYF
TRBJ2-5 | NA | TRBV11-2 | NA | TGTGCCAGCAGCTCTCAGCAGACCCAGTACTTC | CASSSQQTQYF
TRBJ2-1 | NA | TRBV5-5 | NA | TGTGCCAGCAGCGGGGGATTTCAGGGCGCGAGCTCCTACAATGAGCAGTTCTTC | CASSGGFQGASSYNEQFF
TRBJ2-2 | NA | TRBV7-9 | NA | TGTGCCAGCAGCTTTAGGGTGACTGTTGCGACCGGGGAGCTGTTTTTT | CASSFRVTVATGELFF
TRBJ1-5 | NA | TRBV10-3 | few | TGTGCCATGGGGGGTAGCAATCAGCCCCAGCATTTT | CAMGGSNQPQHF
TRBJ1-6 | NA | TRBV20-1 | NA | TGCAGTGCTAGAGTCGACACGGGTAATTCACCCCTCCACTTT | CSARVDTGNSPLHF
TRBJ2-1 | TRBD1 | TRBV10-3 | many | TGTGCCATCAAACCGGGACAGGGGTGGGATGAGCAGTTCTTC | CAIKPGQGWDEQFF
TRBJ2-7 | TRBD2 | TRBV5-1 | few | TGCGCCAGCAGCTTGGGGACTAGCTGGTCCGGGGAACAGTACTTC | CASSLGTSWSGEQYF
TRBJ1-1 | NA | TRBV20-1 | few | TGCAGTGCTAGAGTGGGGGCTGCGAACACTGAAGCTTTCTTT | CSARVGAANTEAFF
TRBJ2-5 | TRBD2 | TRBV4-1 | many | TGCGCCAGCAGCCCCGGACTAGCGGGTTTCCAAGAGACCCAGTACTTC | CASSPGLAGFQETQYF
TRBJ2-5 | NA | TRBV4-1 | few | TGCGCCAGCAGCCAAGATACCGGGGGCGGATTAAGGGAGACCCAGTACTTC | CASSQDTGGGLRETQYF
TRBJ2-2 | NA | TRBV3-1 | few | TGTGCCAGCAGCCAAAGCAGGGTCACCGGGGAGCTGTTTTTT | CASSQSRVTGELFF
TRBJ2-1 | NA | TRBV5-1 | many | TGCGCCAGCAGCTTTGGAGACGATGAGCAGTTCTTC | CASSFGDDEQFF
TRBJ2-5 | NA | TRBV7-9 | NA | TGTGCCAGCAGCAAGGGGGTAGGGGGGCCACAAGAGACCCAGTACTTC | CASSKGVGGPQETQYF
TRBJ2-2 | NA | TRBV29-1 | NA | TGCAGCGTTGACACCCAACGGAACACCGGGGAGCTGTTTTTT | CSVDTQRNTGELFF
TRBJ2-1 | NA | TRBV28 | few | TGTGCCAGCAGTTTAGGTACTCCCAATGAGCAGTTCTTC | CASSLGTPNEQFF
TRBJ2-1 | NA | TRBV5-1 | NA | TGCGCCAGCAGCCCTCACGCAGAGGGGGTCGATGAGCAGTTCTTC | CASSPHAEGVDEQFF
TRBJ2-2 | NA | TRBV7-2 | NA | TGTGCCAGCAGCTTCCCTAGGGGTCTAACCGGGGAGCTGTTTTTT | CASSFPRGLTGELFF
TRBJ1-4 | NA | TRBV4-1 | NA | TGCGCCAGCAGCACAACAGGGCCTAATGAAAAACTGTTTTTT | CASSTTGPNEKLFF
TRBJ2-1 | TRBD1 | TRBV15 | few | TGTGCCACCAGCAGAGAGAAGACAGGGGGAAATGAGCAGTTCTTC | CATSREKTGGNEQFF